This T cell receptor beta chain was documented in a study of prognosis after radiotherapy for stage I lung cancer. Two-round multiplex PCR amplified TCR beta CDR3 from genomic DNA. Primers were specific to each TRBV and TRBJ gene in first-round PCR. From the multiplex PCR reads, TCRdb called clonotypes with MiXCR, one entry per CDR3 protein. The sample gives roughly 14,000 distinct CDR3 sequences, approximately 60% of which show up once; approximately 25% is in the top ten. CDR1 and CDR2 (germline): SGHTA, FQGNSA. Deletions cut 7 bases from V and 2 bases from J, with 15 bases between. CDR3 length: 16 amino acids. This clonotype was counted at least ten times.

The rearrangement uses TRBV7-2 and TRBJ2-6; possibly TRBD2 for D (7 bases). This clonotype originated in a donor over 45 with non-small cell lung cancer. This specimen consisted of PBMCs, obtained before or after stereotactic body radiation therapy (not recorded which). The CDR3 nucleotides are TGTGCCAGCACCCTAAAGGGGGGGGCTGGGGCCAACGTCCTGACTTTC. This encodes CASTLKGGAGANVLTF.